This TCR beta chain was sequenced for a study of shared clonotypes between healthy human individuals. The wider study: With ages of 18 to 49, the donors were a couple of women and three men.

Both subsets, CD45RA+ naive and CD45RA-negative memory, were split from the CD4+ cells. A remark on this clone: Its specificity is unknown.

Libraries were prepared by immunoSEQ multiplex PCR; TCRdb keeps only in-frame clonotypes and omits some of them. Of roughly 2.5 million clones detected, more than 80% appear once; the ten largest clones hold roughly 0.14%. Broader study findings: In a few donors, around 5% of naive CD4 clonotypes appeared in common. Estimated richness values were generally larger in naive subsets than in memory subsets.

The CDR3 is made up of 15 amino acids. Trimming cost V 5 bases and J 2 bases, with 16 bases left between them. Germline loops: CDR1 MNHNY, CDR2 SVGAGI (reference sequence). Sequenced material: naive CD4+ T cells sorted from blood. The subset here: CD45RA+ positively selected. This receptor was taken from a man aged 18 to 29 in good health. V usage is TRBV6-6 and J usage is TRBJ2-7; D possibly uses TRBD1 or TRBD2 (5 bases each). This CDR3 is CASSPNRDQTYEQYF. Here the CDR3 DNA reads TGTGCCAGCAGTCCGAACCGGGACCAAACCTACGAGCAGTACTTC.